A selection of T cell receptor beta chains follows, all from one sample in a study of T cells in localized non-small cell lung cancer. Some clones are missing from TCRdb's copy, which holds only in-frame ones; the method was immunoSEQ multiplex PCR. The sample lists around 4,800 clones; 25% to 35% were seen once. The specimen was lung tumor tissue, collected before any cancer treatment. The receptors originated from a female donor older than 55 with stage I lung adenocarcinoma. CDR3s include the opening cysteine and the closing phenylalanine or tryptophan. D genes are given only for firm matches. A row's size may be missing; if present it is once, few, many or a size class.

abundance,j_gene,v_gene,d_gene,CDR3aa,CDR3nt
few,TRBJ1-6,TRBV6-8,.,CAISVDPSPLHF,TGTGCCATCAGTGTTGACCCTTCACCCCTCCACTTT
.,TRBJ1-6,TRBV7-7,.,CASSLGSENSPLHF,TGTGCCAGCAGCTTAGGCTCGGAAAATTCACCCCTCCACTTT
medium-sized,TRBJ1-4,TRBV6-8,.,CASSGRIGSEKLFF,TGTGCCAGCAGTGGCAGGATCGGGAGTGAAAAACTGTTTTTT
.,TRBJ1-4,TRBV9,TRBD1,CASSADRAEKLFF,TGTGCCAGCAGCGCCGACAGGGCCGAAAAACTGTTTTTT
.,TRBJ1-2,TRBV14,TRBD1,CASSQSGTGWGYTF,TGTGCCAGCAGCCAATCCGGGACAGGATGGGGCTACACCTTC
few,TRBJ2-1,TRBV11-3,.,CASSRGQFGGNEQFF,TGTGCCAGCAGCCGAGGACAGTTCGGGGGCAATGAGCAGTTCTTC
.,TRBJ1-3,TRBV10-2,.,CASSERSNSGNTIYF,TGCGCCAGCAGTGAGCGGTCAAACTCTGGAAACACCATATATTTT
.,TRBJ1-5,TRBV11-3,.,CASSLGRGPQPQHF,TGTGCCAGCAGCTTAGGTCGGGGACCTCAGCCCCAGCATTTT
.,TRBJ1-2,TRBV19,.,CASRDGSGANYGYTF,TGTGCCAGTAGAGATGGGTCCGGAGCTAACTATGGCTACACCTTC
large,TRBJ2-5,TRBV6-8,.,CASSSGEQETQYF,TGTGCCAGTAGCAGCGGAGAACAAGAGACCCAGTACTTC
few,TRBJ1-2,TRBV6-8,.,CASSLSVPYGYGYTF,TGTGCCAGCAGTTTATCGGTCCCGTACGGCTATGGCTACACCTTC
.,TRBJ2-7,TRBV6-8,TRBD2,CASSGGLAGVSSYEQYF,TGTGCCAGCAGTGGTGGACTAGCGGGTGTGAGCTCCTACGAGCAGTACTTC
.,TRBJ1-6,TRBV5-1,.,CASSLVAGFDSPLHF,TGCGCCAGCAGCTTGGTGGCCGGCTTCGATTCACCCCTCCACTTT
.,TRBJ1-2,TRBV30,.,CACLEGYGYTF,TGTGCCTGTCTGGAGGGCTATGGCTACACCTTC
once,TRBJ1-1,TRBV28,.,CASSSGAPDTEAFF,TGTGCCAGCAGTTCAGGGGCGCCGGACACTGAAGCTTTCTTT
.,TRBJ1-5,TRBV19,TRBD1,CASSSPDRWGNQPQHF,TGTGCCAGTAGTTCTCCGGACAGGTGGGGCAATCAGCCCCAGCATTTT
.,TRBJ1-1,TRBV5-1,.,CASSGMGGMNTEAFF,TGCGCCAGCAGCGGTATGGGAGGGATGAACACTGAAGCTTTCTTT
few,TRBJ2-2,TRBV11-3,.,CASSGVGSTGELFF,TGTGCCAGCAGCGGCGTGGGGTCCACCGGGGAGCTGTTTTTT
.,TRBJ1-3,TRBV9,.,CASSPRGRSGNTIYF,TGTGCCAGCAGCCCCAGAGGGCGCTCTGGAAACACCATATATTTT
few,TRBJ2-5,TRBV6-4,.,CAIGGGETQYF,TGTGCCATCGGGGGAGGCGAGACCCAGTACTTC
.,TRBJ2-2,TRBV5-1,.,CASSLEVNTGELFF,TGCGCCAGCAGCTTGGAGGTGAACACCGGGGAGCTGTTTTTT
few,TRBJ2-2,TRBV11-3,TRBD1,CASSLRGPITGELFF,TGTGCCAGCAGCTTAAGGGGGCCAATTACCGGGGAGCTGTTTTTT
.,TRBJ1-6,TRBV10-2,TRBD1,CASSTGGTGYNSPLHF,TGCGCCAGCAGTACCGGTGGGACAGGGTATAATTCACCCCTCCACTTT
medium-sized,TRBJ1-3,TRBV6-8,.,CASSLWGGQSGNTIYF,TGTGCCAGCAGTTTGTGGGGGGGCCAAAGTGGAAACACCATATATTTT
few,TRBJ2-3,TRBV11-3,TRBD2,CASSLGLAGGGDTQYF,TGTGCCAGCAGCCTAGGACTAGCGGGGGGTGGAGATACGCAGTATTTT
.,TRBJ2-2,TRBV7-2,.,CASSLAGAQELFF,TGTGCCAGCAGCTTAGCAGGGGCCCAAGAGCTGTTTTTT
few,TRBJ2-1,TRBV6-8,TRBD2,CASSYIFAGGEQFF,TGTGCCAGCAGCTATATCTTCGCGGGGGGTGAGCAGTTCTTC
.,TRBJ2-1,TRBV6-8,.,CASSRMANEQFF,TGTGCCAGCAGCCGTATGGCCAATGAGCAGTTCTTC
.,TRBJ1-3,TRBV15,.,CATSRDVGWSSGNTIYF,TGTGCCACCAGCAGAGATGTTGGTTGGAGCTCTGGAAACACCATATATTTT
.,TRBJ1-2,TRBV19,.,CASSLTVTVYGYTF,TGTGCCAGTAGTTTGACAGTAACTGTCTATGGCTACACCTTC
few,TRBJ1-1,TRBV28,.,CASSPDGWGGGEAFF,TGTGCCAGCAGTCCGGACGGGTGGGGGGGAGGTGAAGCTTTCTTT
few,TRBJ1-5,TRBV29-1,.,CSVDAGSGQPQHF,TGCAGCGTTGATGCAGGGTCAGGTCAGCCCCAGCATTTT
.,TRBJ2-1,TRBV11-3,.,CASSPRGAGYNEQFF,TGTGCCAGCAGCCCCAGGGGGGCCGGGTACAATGAGCAGTTCTTC
medium-sized,TRBJ1-1,TRBV11-3,TRBD1,CASSPTKGQGGTEAFF,TGTGCCAGCAGCCCAACCAAAGGACAGGGTGGCACTGAAGCTTTCTTT
medium-sized,TRBJ2-3,TRBV18,.,CASSTLSGDTQYF,TGTGCCAGCTCGACCCTGAGTGGAGATACGCAGTATTTT
once,TRBJ2-1,TRBV12-5,TRBD2,CASGLVLAGGPGSYNEQFF,TGTGCTAGTGGTTTGGTACTGGCGGGGGGGCCCGGATCCTACAATGAGCAGTTCTTC
medium-sized,TRBJ1-2,TRBV6-8,.,CAISREITDYGYTF,TGTGCCATCAGTCGGGAGATAACAGACTATGGCTACACCTTC